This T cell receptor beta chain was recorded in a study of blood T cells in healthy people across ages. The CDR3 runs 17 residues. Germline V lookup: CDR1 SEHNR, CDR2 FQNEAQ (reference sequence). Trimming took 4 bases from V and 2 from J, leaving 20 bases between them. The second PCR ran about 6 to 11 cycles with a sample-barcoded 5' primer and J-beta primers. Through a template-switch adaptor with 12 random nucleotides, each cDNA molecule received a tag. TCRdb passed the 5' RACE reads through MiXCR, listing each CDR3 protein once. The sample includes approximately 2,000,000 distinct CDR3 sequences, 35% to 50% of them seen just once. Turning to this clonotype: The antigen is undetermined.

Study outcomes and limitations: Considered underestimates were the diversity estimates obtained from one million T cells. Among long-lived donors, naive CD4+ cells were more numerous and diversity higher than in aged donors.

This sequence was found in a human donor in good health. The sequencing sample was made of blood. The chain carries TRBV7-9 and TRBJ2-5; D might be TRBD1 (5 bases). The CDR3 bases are TGTGCCAGCAGCTCCCACCCTAGGGGAACAGGACAAGAGACCCAGTACTTC. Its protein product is CASSSHPRGTGQETQYF.